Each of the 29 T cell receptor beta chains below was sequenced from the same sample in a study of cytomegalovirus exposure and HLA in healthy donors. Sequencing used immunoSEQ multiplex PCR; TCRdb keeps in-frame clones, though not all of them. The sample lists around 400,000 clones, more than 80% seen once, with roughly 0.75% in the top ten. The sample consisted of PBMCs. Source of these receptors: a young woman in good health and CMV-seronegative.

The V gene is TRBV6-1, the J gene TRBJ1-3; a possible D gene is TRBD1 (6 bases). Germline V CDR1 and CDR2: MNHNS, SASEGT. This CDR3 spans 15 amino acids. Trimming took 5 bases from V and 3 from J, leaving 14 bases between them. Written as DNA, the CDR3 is TGTGCCAGCAGTCAGGGGCGGGTGGATGGAAACACCATATATTTT. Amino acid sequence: CASSQGRVDGNTIYF.

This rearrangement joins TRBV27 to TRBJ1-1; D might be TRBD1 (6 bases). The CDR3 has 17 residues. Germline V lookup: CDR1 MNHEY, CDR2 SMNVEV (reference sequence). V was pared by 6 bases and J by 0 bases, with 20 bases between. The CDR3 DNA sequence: TGTGCCAGCAGCAATGGACAGCCCACCAACATGAACACTGAAGCTTTCTTT. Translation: CASSNGQPTNMNTEAFF.

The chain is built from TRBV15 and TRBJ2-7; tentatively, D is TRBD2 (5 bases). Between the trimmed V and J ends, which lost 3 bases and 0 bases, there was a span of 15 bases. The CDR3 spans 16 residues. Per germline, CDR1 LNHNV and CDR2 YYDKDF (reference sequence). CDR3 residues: CATSSPPGGPSYEQYF. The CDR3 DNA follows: TGTGCCACCAGCAGCCCCCCCGGCGGGCCCTCCTACGAGCAGTACTTC.

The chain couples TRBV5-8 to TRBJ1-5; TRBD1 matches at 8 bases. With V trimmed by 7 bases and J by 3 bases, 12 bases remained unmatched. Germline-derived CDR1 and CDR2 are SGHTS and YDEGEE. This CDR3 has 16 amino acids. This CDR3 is CASATVDREINQPQHF. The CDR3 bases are TGTGCCAGCGCCACGGTGGACAGGGAAATCAATCAGCCCCAGCATTTT.

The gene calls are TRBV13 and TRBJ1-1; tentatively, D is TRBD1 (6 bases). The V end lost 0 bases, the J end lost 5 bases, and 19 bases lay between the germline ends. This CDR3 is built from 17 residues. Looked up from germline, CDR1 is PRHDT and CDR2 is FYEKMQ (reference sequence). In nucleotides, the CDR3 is TGTGCCAGCAGCTTAGGACAGGGTTTTTCCACAGGTACTGAAGCTTTCTTT. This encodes CASSLGQGFSTGTEAFF.

CDR3 in DNA: TGTGCCAGCAGTTTATCGGGGACAGAGGGTCACGAGCAGTACTTC. Its protein is CASSLSGTEGHEQYF. The chain uses TRBV27 and TRBJ2-7, with TRBD1 matching 7 bases. The CDR3 consists of 15 residues. The germline V gene has CDR1 MNHEY and CDR2 SMNVEV (reference sequence). J was trimmed by 5 bases and V by 0 bases; bases with no gene match: 7.

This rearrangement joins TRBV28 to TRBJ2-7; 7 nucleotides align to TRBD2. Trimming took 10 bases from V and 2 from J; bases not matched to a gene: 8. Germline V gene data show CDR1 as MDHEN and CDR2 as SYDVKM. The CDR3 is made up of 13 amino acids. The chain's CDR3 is CATRTSVTYEQYF. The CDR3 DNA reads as TGTGCCACCCGGACTAGTGTGACCTACGAGCAGTACTTC. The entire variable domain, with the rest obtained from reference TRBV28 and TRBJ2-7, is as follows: DVKVTQSSRYLVKRTGEKVFLECVQDMDHENMFWYRQDPGLGLRLIYFSYDVKMKEKGDIPEGYSVSREKKERFSLILESASTNQTSMYLCATRTSVTYEQYFGPGTRLTVT.

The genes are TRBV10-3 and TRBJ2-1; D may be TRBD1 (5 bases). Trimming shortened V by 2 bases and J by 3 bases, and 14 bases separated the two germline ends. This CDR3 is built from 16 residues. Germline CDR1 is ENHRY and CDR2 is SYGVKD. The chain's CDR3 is CAISERRGPHYNEQFF. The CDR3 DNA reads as TGTGCCATCAGTGAGAGAAGGGGCCCTCACTACAATGAGCAGTTCTTC.

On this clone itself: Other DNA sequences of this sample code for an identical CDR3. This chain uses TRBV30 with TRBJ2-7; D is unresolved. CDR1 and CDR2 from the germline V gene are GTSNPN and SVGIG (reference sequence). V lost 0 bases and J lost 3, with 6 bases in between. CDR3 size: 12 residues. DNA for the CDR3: TGTGCCTGGAGTGTTGTCGGCTACGAGCAGTACTTC. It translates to CAWSVVGYEQYF.

The CDR3 loop reads CASSPGGSHEQYF. In DNA, the CDR3 is TGTGCCAGCTCCCCAGGGGGGAGCCACGAGCAGTACTTC. This sequence joins TRBV27 and TRBJ2-7, with D possibly matching TRBD1 (7 bases). Trimming took off 8 bases at V and 5 bases at J, with 16 bases between the two ends. CDR1 is MNHEY, CDR2 SMNVEV, per germline (reference sequence). The CDR3 sequence is 13 residues long.

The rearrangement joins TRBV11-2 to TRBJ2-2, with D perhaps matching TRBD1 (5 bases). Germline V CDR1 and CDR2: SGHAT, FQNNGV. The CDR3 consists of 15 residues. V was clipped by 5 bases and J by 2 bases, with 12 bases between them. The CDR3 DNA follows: TGTGCCAGCAGCCGACAGACTCATAACACCGGGGAGCTGTTTTTT. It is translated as CASSRQTHNTGELFF.

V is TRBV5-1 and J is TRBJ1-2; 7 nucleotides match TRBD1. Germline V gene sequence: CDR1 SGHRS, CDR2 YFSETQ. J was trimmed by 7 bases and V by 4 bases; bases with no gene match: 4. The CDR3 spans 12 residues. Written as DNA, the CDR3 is TGCGCCAGCAGCCCGCCAGGGGGTGGCTACACCTTC. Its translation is CASSPPGGGYTF.

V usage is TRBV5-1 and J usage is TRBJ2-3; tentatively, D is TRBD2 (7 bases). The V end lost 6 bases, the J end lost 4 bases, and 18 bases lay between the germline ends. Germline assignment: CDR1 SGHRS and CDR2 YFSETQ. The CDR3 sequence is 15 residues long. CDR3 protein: CASTSTKGGSDTQYF. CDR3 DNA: TGCGCCAGCACCTCCACGAAGGGGGGGTCAGATACGCAGTATTTT.

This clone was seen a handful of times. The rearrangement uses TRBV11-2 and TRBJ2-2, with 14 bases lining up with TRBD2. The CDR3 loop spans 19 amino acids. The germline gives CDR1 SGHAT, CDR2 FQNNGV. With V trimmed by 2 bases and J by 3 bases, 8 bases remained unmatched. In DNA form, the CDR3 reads TGTGCCAGCAGCTTACCCCGGACTAGCGGGAGGCGGTACACCGGGGAGCTGTTTTTT. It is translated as CASSLPRTSGRRYTGELFF. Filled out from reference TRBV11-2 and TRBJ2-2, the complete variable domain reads EAGVAQSPRYKIIEKRQSVAFWCNPISGHATLYWYQQILGQGPKLLIQFQNNGVVDDSQLPKDRFSAERLKGVDSTLKIQPAKLEDSAVYLCASSLPRTSGRRYTGELFFGEGSRLTVL.

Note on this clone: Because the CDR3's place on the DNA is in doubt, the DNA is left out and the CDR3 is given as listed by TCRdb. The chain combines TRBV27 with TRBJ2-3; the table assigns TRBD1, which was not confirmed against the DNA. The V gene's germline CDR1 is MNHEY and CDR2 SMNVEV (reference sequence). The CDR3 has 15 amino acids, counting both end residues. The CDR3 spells CASSFGPGSADTQYF.

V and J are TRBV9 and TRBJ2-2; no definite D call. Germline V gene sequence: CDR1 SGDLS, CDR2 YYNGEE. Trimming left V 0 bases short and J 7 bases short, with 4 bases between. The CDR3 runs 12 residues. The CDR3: CASSVAGGELFF. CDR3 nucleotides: TGTGCCAGCAGCGTAGCCGGCGGGGAGCTGTTTTTT.

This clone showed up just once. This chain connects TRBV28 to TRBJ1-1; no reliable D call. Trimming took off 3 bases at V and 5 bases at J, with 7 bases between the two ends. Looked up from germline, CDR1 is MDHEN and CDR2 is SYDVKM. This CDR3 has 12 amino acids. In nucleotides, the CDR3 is TGTGCCAGCAGTTTGCGGTGGACTGAAGCTTTCTTT. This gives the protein CASSLRWTEAFF.

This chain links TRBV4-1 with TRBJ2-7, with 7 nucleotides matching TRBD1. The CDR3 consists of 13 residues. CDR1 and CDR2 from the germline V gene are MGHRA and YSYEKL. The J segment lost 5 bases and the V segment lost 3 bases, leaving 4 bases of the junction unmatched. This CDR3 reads CASSQDQGDEQYF. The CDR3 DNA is TGCGCCAGCAGCCAGGATCAGGGGGACGAGCAGTACTTC.

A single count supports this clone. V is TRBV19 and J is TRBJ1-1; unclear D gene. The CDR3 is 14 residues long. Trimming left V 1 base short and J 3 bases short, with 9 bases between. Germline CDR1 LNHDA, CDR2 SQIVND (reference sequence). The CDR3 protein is CASSIGEEYTEAFF. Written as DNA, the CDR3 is TGTGCCAGTAGTATAGGAGAGGAATACACTGAAGCTTTCTTT.

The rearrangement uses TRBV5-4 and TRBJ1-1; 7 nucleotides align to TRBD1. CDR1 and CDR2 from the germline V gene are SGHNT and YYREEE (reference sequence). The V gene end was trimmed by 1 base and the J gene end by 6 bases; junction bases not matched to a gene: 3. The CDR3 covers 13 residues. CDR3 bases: TGTGCCAGCAGCTTGCGTACAGGGGCTGAAGCTTTCTTT. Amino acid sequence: CASSLRTGAEAFF.

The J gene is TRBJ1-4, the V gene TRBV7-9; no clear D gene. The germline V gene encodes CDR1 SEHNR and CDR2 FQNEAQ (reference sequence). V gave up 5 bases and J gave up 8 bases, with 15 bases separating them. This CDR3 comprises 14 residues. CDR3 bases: TGTGCCAGCAGCCTCGGAAAGGAGAGCGAAAAACTGTTTTTT. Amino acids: CASSLGKESEKLFF.

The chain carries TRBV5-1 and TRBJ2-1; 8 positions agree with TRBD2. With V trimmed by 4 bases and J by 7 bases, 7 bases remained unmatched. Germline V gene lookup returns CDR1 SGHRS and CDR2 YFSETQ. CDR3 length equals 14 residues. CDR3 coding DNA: TGCGCCAGCAGCGTCGACGGGAGGGGAAATGAGCAGTTCTTC. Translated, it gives CASSVDGRGNEQFF.

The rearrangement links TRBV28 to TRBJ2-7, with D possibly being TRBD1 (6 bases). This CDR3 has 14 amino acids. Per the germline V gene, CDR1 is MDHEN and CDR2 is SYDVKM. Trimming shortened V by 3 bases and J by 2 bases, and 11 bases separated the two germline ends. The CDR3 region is CASSFLGQTYEQYF. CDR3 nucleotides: TGTGCCAGCAGTTTTTTAGGACAGACCTACGAGCAGTACTTC.

DNA of the CDR3: TGTGCCAGCAGCTCGTACACTGAAGCTTTCTTT. This encodes CASSSYTEAFF. V gene TRBV6-1 combines with J gene TRBJ1-1; D not resolved. Trimming left V 6 bases short and J 3 bases short, with 5 bases between. This CDR3 comprises 11 residues. Germline CDR1 MNHNS, CDR2 SASEGT.

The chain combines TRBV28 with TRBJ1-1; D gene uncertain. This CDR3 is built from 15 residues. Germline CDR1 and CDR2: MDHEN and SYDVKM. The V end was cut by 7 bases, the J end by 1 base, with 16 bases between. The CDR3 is CASTPNSGANTEAFF. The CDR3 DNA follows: TGTGCCAGCACCCCGAATTCGGGTGCGAACACTGAAGCTTTCTTT.

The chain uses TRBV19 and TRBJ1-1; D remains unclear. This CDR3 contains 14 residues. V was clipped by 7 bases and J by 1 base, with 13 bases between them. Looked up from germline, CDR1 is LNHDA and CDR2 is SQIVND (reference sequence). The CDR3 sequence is CASIAGSWNTEAFF. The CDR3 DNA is TGTGCCAGTATTGCGGGCAGCTGGAACACTGAAGCTTTCTTT.

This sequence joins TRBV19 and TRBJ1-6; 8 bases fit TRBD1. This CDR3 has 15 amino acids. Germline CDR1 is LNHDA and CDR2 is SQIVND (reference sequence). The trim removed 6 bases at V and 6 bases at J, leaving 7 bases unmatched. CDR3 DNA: TGTGCCAGTAGGCCTCGGGACAGGCCTAATTCACCCCTCCACTTT. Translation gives CASRPRDRPNSPLHF.

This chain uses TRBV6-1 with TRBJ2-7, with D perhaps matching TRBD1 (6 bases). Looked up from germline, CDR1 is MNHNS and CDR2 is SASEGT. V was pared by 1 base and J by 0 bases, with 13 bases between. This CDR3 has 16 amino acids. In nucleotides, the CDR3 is TGTGCCAGCAGTGAAGGACAGGCTCCGAGCTCCTACGAGCAGTACTTC. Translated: CASSEGQAPSSYEQYF.

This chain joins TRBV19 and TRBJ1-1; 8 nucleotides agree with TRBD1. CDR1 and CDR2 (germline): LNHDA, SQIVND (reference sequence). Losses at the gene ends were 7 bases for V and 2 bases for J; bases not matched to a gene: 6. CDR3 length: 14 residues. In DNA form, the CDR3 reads TGTGCCAGTACCCCAGGGGGCGCAAACACTGAAGCTTTCTTT. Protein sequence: CASTPGGANTEAFF. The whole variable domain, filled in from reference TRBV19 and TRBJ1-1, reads DGGITQSPKYLFRKEGQNVTLSCEQNLNHDAMYWYRQDPGQGLRLIYYSQIVNDFQKGDIAEGYSVSREKKESFPLTVTSAQKNPTAFYLCASTPGGANTEAFFGQGTRLTVV.